This passage covers 9 T cell receptor beta chains from one sample sequenced in a study of cytomegalovirus exposure and HLA in healthy donors. In the PCR, 60 Vbeta and 13 Jbeta primers were used. Some clones are missing from TCRdb's copy, which holds only in-frame ones; the method was immunoSEQ multiplex PCR. The sample includes over 100,000 clones, 10% of them seen just once. Sequenced material: PBMCs. The source of these receptors is a man aged 40-55 years in good health and CMV-seropositive.

A few counts support this clone. The junction shows a germline mismatch at one end, possibly a read error. V and J are TRBV11-3 and TRBJ2-7; 11 bases are shared with TRBD1. This CDR3 region has 16 residues. Per the germline V gene, CDR1 is SGHNT and CDR2 is YENEEA. The CDR3 spells CASSPPRTGGSHEQYF. The CDR3 bases are TGTGCCAGCAGCCCTCCCAGGACAGGGGGCTCCCACGAGCAGTACTTC.

This rearrangement joins TRBV28 to TRBJ1-2; 8 nucleotides align to TRBD1. V shed 3 bases, J shed 6 bases, and the junction held 3 bases outside the gene matches. Germline V gives CDR1 MDHEN, CDR2 SYDVKM. The CDR3 spans 13 residues. The DNA for the CDR3 is TGTGCCAGCAGTTTGACAGGGGATAATGGCTACACCTTC. Protein product: CASSLTGDNGYTF.

The rearrangement joins TRBV7-3 to TRBJ2-2; D not resolved. CDR1 and CDR2 from the germline V gene are SGHTA and FQGTGA. The V and J ends lost 5 bases and 4 bases respectively, with 8 bases between them. The CDR3 extends over 13 amino acids. The CDR3 region is CASSEAPTGELFF. Here the CDR3 DNA reads TGTGCCAGCAGCGAGGCTCCCACCGGGGAGCTGTTTTTT.

This clone was seen more than once but under ten times. The chain employs TRBV14 and TRBJ2-7; the match to TRBD1 covers 7 bases. This CDR3 is 15 amino acids long. Germline V lookup: CDR1 SGHDN, CDR2 FVKESK. J was trimmed by 0 bases and V by 0 bases; bases with no gene match: 2. CDR3 in amino acids: CASSQETGSSYEQYF. CDR3 bases: TGTGCCAGCAGCCAAGAGACAGGGAGCTCCTACGAGCAGTACTTC.

The V call is TRBV6-5, the J call TRBJ2-7; TRBD1 might be the D (6 bases). The CDR3 has 13 residues. Germline lookup yields CDR1 MNHEY and CDR2 SVGAGI. V lost 6 bases and J lost 1, with 10 bases in between. The CDR3 DNA reads as TGTGCCAGCAGCCTTGGACAGTCCTACGAGCAGTACTTC. This translates into CASSLGQSYEQYF.

This clone was recorded a few times. The chain employs TRBV5-4 and TRBJ2-3, with D tentatively TRBD2 (5 bases). Trimming removed 2 bases from V and 0 bases from J, with 10 bases in between. Germline V gene lookup returns CDR1 SGHNT and CDR2 YYREEE (reference sequence). There are 15 residues in the CDR3. CDR3 loop: CASSFQSGSTDTQYF. Written as DNA, the CDR3 is TGTGCCAGCAGCTTTCAAAGCGGAAGCACAGATACGCAGTATTTT.

This clone came up a few times. The chain is built from TRBV28 and TRBJ2-4; TRBD1 might be the D (6 bases). Per the germline V gene, CDR1 is MDHEN and CDR2 is SYDVKM. The CDR3 has 16 amino acids. Trimming removed 1 base at V and 8 bases at J, with 18 bases between. The CDR3 sequence: CASSLYADRTVDIQYF. In DNA, the CDR3 is TGTGCCAGCAGTTTATATGCCGACAGGACGGTAGACATTCAGTACTTC.

The chain uses TRBV5-5 and TRBJ1-1, with D unresolved. The CDR3 runs to 13 residues. Germline V gene sequence: CDR1 SGHKS, CDR2 YYEKEE (reference sequence). With 2 bases removed from V and 2 bases from J, the gap between germline ends came to 7 bases. The CDR3 DNA follows: TGTGCCAGCAGCTTCCCGGGAAACACTGAAGCTTTCTTT. It encodes CASSFPGNTEAFF.

In this sample, this clone turned up a few times. This sequence joins TRBV7-6 and TRBJ2-7, with 11 bases matching TRBD2. This CDR3 comprises 16 residues. Germline values: CDR1 SGHVS, CDR2 FNYEAQ. Trimming at V came to 4 bases and at J to 2 bases, leaving 7 bases not matched to a gene. The CDR3 sequence: CASSSVGTSGTYEQYF. The CDR3 DNA sequence: TGTGCCAGCAGCTCAGTGGGGACTAGCGGAACCTACGAGCAGTACTTC.